The 3 T cell receptor beta chains below come from one sample, sequenced in a study of blood T cell repertoires in COVID-19. The table came from immunoSEQ multiplex PCR; TCRdb's copy has only in-frame clones and leaves some out. The repertoire holds some 190,000 clones, with about 85% as singletons. The sequenced sample was peripheral blood. Every receptor here comes from a man aged 25-45 years with acute or convalescent COVID-19.

CDR3 DNA sequence: TGTGCCAGTAGTCTGATGACAGGTGGGGCCAACGTCCTGACTTTC. It is translated as CASSLMTGGANVLTF. V and J are TRBV19 and TRBJ2-6, with D tentatively TRBD1 (6 bases). The V end was cut by 5 bases, the J end by 3 bases, with 11 bases between. The CDR3 loop spans 15 amino acids. CDR1 is LNHDA, CDR2 SQIVND, per germline (reference sequence).

The rearrangement joins TRBV7-9 to TRBJ1-1; 9 nucleotides agree with TRBD1. After removal of 5 bases from V and 7 bases from J, the junction contained 8 bases not matched to a gene. Germline CDR1 is SEHNR and CDR2 is FQNEAQ (reference sequence). The length of the CDR3 is 14 residues. The CDR3 sequence: CASSQGTGIDEAFF. The CDR3 nucleotides are TGTGCCAGCAGCCAAGGGACAGGGATAGATGAAGCTTTCTTT.

In its sample, this clone was seen once. The chain combines TRBV28 with TRBJ2-1; the match to TRBD2 covers 9 bases. Germline trimming cut 3 bases from V and 2 bases from J; bases unmatched to any gene: 11. The CDR3 extends over 18 amino acids. Looked up from germline, CDR1 is MDHEN and CDR2 is SYDVKM. DNA for the CDR3: TGTGCCAGCAGTTTTTTGGGGTTAGCGGGAGCGGCCTACAATGAGCAGTTCTTC. Amino acids: CASSFLGLAGAAYNEQFF. Full variable domain (remainder filled in from reference TRBV28 and TRBJ2-1): DVKVTQSSRYLVKRTGEKVFLECVQDMDHENMFWYRQDPGLGLRLIYFSYDVKMKEKGDIPEGYSVSREKKERFSLILESASTNQTSMYLCASSFLGLAGAAYNEQFFGPGTRLTVL.